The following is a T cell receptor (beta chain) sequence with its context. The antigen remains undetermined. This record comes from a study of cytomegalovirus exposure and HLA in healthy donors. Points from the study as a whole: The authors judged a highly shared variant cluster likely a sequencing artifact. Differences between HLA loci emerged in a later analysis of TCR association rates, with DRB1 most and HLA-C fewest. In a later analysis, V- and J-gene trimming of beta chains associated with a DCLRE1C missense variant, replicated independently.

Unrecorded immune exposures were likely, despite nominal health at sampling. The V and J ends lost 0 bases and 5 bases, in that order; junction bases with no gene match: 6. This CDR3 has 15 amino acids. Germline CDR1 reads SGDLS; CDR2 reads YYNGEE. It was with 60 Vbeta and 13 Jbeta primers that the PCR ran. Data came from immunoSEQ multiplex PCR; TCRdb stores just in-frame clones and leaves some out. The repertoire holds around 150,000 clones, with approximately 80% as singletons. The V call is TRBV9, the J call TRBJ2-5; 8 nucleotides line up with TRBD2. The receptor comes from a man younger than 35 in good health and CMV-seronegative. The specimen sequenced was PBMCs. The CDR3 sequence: CASSVVGGAWETQYF. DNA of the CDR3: TGTGCCAGCAGCGTAGTCGGGGGGGCCTGGGAGACCCAGTACTTC.